The TCR beta chain described here comes from a study of T cells in localized non-small cell lung cancer. Findings and caveats of the study: In adjacent lung appeared a median around 57 of the top 100 tumor clones. Higher blood T cell density tracked longer overall survival. Uninvolved adjacent lung had more T cell clonality than any other tissue, topping tumor. The tumor had only one region sequenced, so heterogeneity remains possible.

The CDR3 runs 15 residues. Germline CDR1 LNHDA, CDR2 SQIVND (reference sequence). V lost 6 bases, J lost 5 bases, and 12 bases stayed unmatched. Of note for this clone: Its matching antigen is unknown.

The data were produced by immunoSEQ multiplex PCR, yet TCRdb's version contains in-frame clones alone and is incomplete. The sample gives roughly 38,000 clones, about nine tenths of which show up once; less than 6.5% is in the top ten. Sequenced material: peripheral blood mononuclear cells, taken before any cancer treatment. The chain uses TRBV19 and TRBJ2-5; 7 bases align to TRBD2. The origin of this receptor is a male donor at least 60 years old with stage II lung adenocarcinoma. The CDR3 nucleotides are TGTGCCAGTAGCGGACTAGGCGGGGTTTTGGAGACCCAGTACTTC. Its translation: CASSGLGGVLETQYF.